A selection of T cell receptor beta chains follows, all from one sample in a study of blood T cell repertoires in COVID-19. The repertoire was sequenced with immunoSEQ multiplex PCR; TCRdb's copy has only in-frame clones and lacks some. Among about 59,000 clones, roughly 78% were seen once, and the ten largest hold under 4%. Material: peripheral blood. All receptors come from a man aged 55 to 69 with acute or convalescent COVID-19. CDR3s include the opening cysteine and the closing phenylalanine or tryptophan. D genes are given only for firm matches. Clone sizes are given selectively: once, few, many, or a class where the clone is expanded.

CDR3 protein,CDR3 DNA,V gene,D gene,J gene,clone size
CSVERAGREQYF,TGCAGCGTTGAGAGGGCGGGGAGGGAGCAGTACTTC,TRBV29-1,-,TRBJ2-7,-
CAGDRPSNQPQHF,TGTGCCGGCGACAGGCCTAGCAATCAGCCCCAGCATTTT,TRBV6-5,-,TRBJ1-5,few
CAWRGRRPGTSGRDEQFF,TGTGCCTGGAGGGGGCGAAGGCCAGGGACTAGCGGGAGAGATGAGCAGTTCTTC,TRBV30,TRBD2,TRBJ2-1,-
CASSTGGQNNEQFF,TGTGCCAGCAGTACAGGGGGCCAAAACAATGAGCAGTTCTTC,TRBV6-5,TRBD1,TRBJ2-1,-
CATSEDKGGFYGYTF,TGTGCCACCAGTGAGGACAAAGGGGGCTTCTATGGCTACACCTTC,TRBV24-1,TRBD1,TRBJ1-2,-
CASSLGGKIEAFF,TGTGCCAGCAGCCTCGGGGGGAAGATTGAAGCTTTCTTT,TRBV12-3/TRBV12-4,-,TRBJ1-1,few
CASSLADDRVYGYTF,TGCGCCAGCAGCTTGGCCGACGACAGGGTCTATGGCTACACCTTC,TRBV5-1,TRBD1,TRBJ1-2,-
CASSLTLDRAINQPQHF,TGTGCCAGCAGCCTTACCTTAGACAGGGCGATCAATCAGCCCCAGCATTTT,TRBV27,TRBD1,TRBJ1-5,few
CASSSGTGGEQYF,TGTGCCAGCAGTTCCGGGACAGGGGGCGAGCAGTACTTC,TRBV28,TRBD1,TRBJ2-7,-
CASSPWTDNTEAFF,TGTGCCAGCAGTCCGTGGACAGACAACACTGAAGCTTTCTTT,TRBV27,-,TRBJ1-1,-
CASSRDGLNYGYTF,TGTGCCAGCAGCCGGGATGGATTAAACTATGGCTACACCTTC,TRBV5-5,-,TRBJ1-2,-
CASSVRRTFNTGELFF,TGTGCCAGCAGTGTGAGGAGGACTTTTAACACCGGGGAGCTGTTTTTT,TRBV2,-,TRBJ2-2,-
CASSLPPGSGNTIYF,TGTGCCAGCAGTTTACCCCCCGGGTCAGGAAACACCATATATTTT,TRBV28,-,TRBJ1-3,-
CASSQDRERALF,TGTGCCAGCAGCCAAGATCGTGAGCGGGCCCTTTTT,TRBV14,-,TRBJ2-3,-
CSVGGTGNTGELFF,TGCAGCGTTGGGGGGACAGGGAACACCGGGGAGCTGTTTTTT,TRBV29-1,TRBD1,TRBJ2-2,once
CAIRQEYEQYF,TGTGCCATCAGACAGGAATACGAGCAGTACTTC,TRBV10-3,-,TRBJ2-7,-
CASSLAGGEAEAFF,TGCGCCAGCAGCTTGGCGGGCGGGGAGGCTGAAGCTTTCTTT,TRBV5-1,-,TRBJ1-1,-
CASSLTRLDYEQYF,TGTGCCAGCAGCTTAACGCGGCTAGATTACGAGCAGTACTTC,TRBV7-3,-,TRBJ2-7,-
CASSLEAGQSLFGYTF,TGTGCCAGCAGCTTAGAGGCGGGACAGTCTCTATTTGGCTACACCTTC,TRBV7-2,TRBD1,TRBJ1-2,-
CASSRTGPNEKLFF,TGTGCCAGCAGCCGGACAGGGCCTAATGAAAAACTGTTTTTT,TRBV28,TRBD1,TRBJ1-4,-
CAWSAWNTEAFF,TGTGCCTGGAGTGCCTGGAACACTGAAGCTTTCTTT,TRBV30,-,TRBJ1-1,-
CATSRLEGQGRNGYTF,TGTGCCACCAGCAGGCTGGAGGGGCAGGGCAGGAATGGCTACACCTTC,TRBV15,-,TRBJ1-2,once
CASSFGTSGNTDTQYF,TGTGCCAGCAGTTTTGGGACTAGCGGGAACACAGATACGCAGTATTTT,TRBV2,TRBD2,TRBJ2-3,-
CASSEGRETQYF,TGCGCCAGCAGTGAGGGCAGGGAGACCCAGTACTTC,TRBV10-2,-,TRBJ2-5,-